The 21 T cell receptor beta chains given below trace back to one sample, sequenced in a study of blood T cell repertoires in COVID-19. Profiling relied on immunoSEQ multiplex PCR, and the TCRdb table lists in-frame clones only, not all of them. The data contain some 300,000 clones, around 89% of them seen just once; the ten biggest clones take up 6.9%. The source material was peripheral blood. The source of these receptors is a woman aged 30 to 39 who had recovered from COVID-19.

This chain joins TRBV6-5 and TRBJ2-5, with 7 bases lining up with TRBD2. In germline, CDR1 is MNHEY, CDR2 SVGAGI. With 3 bases clipped from V and 3 bases from J, the junction kept 10 bases outside the gene matches. CDR3 length: 16 amino acids. DNA of the CDR3: TGTGCCAGCAGTTATGCGGGGCTAGCGGAAAAAGAGACCCAGTACTTC. The encoded protein is CASSYAGLAEKETQYF.

CDR3 DNA: TGCGCCAGCAGCCGTAATTCAGGGGGCGTCGACACCGGGGAGCTGTTTTTT. It yields the protein CASSRNSGGVDTGELFF. The chain couples TRBV4-1 to TRBJ2-2; 8 bases are a match to TRBD1. CDR3 length equals 17 residues. V shed 4 bases, J shed 3 bases, and the junction held 10 bases outside the gene matches. The germline CDR1 and CDR2 sequences are MGHRA and YSYEKL.

This chain links TRBV18 with TRBJ1-1, with TRBD1 matching 7 bases. V was pared by 6 bases and J by 4 bases, with 17 bases of the junction left unmatched. CDR1 KGHSH and CDR2 LQKENI come from the germline V gene. The CDR3 sequence is 17 residues long. The CDR3 reads CASSRRQGTEGGTEAFF. CDR3 DNA sequence: TGTGCCAGCTCGCGGAGACAGGGTACCGAAGGGGGCACTGAAGCTTTCTTT.

J is TRBJ2-7 and V is TRBV6-5; D may be TRBD1 (6 bases). CDR3 length: 15 residues. CDR1 and CDR2 from the germline V gene are MNHEY and SVGAGI. V was shortened by 0 bases and J by 2 bases, with 11 bases between the two germline ends. The CDR3 bases are TGTGCCAGCAGTTACTCTGACAGGAAGGCCTACGAGCAGTACTTC. It yields the protein CASSYSDRKAYEQYF.

The V gene is TRBV18, the J gene TRBJ2-1; 9 positions match TRBD1. The CDR3 is 15 amino acids. After removal of 2 bases from V and 7 bases from J, the junction contained 6 bases not matched to a gene. Germline V lookup: CDR1 KGHSH, CDR2 LQKENI. The CDR3 region is CASSPVGQGRNEQFF. For the CDR3, the DNA is TGTGCCAGCTCACCAGTGGGACAGGGAAGGAATGAGCAGTTCTTC.

The chain has TRBV27 and TRBJ2-3, with D possibly being TRBD1 (5 bases). V dropped 10 bases and J dropped 1 base, with 15 bases sitting between them. The CDR3 has 14 residues. The germline V gene encodes CDR1 MNHEY and CDR2 SMNVEV (reference sequence). The CDR3 here is CATKKGARTDTQYF. The CDR3 coding sequence is TGTGCCACCAAAAAAGGGGCACGCACAGATACGCAGTATTTT.

The V gene is TRBV10-3, the J gene TRBJ1-1; 7 positions agree with TRBD1. CDR3 size: 15 residues. The V gene end was trimmed by 3 bases and the J gene end by 6 bases; junction bases not matched to a gene: 10. In germline, CDR1 is ENHRY, CDR2 SYGVKD. The CDR3 spells CAISDSQGDGSEAFF. Written as DNA, the CDR3 is TGTGCCATCAGTGACTCTCAGGGGGATGGGTCTGAAGCTTTCTTT.

This sequence joins TRBV18 and TRBJ2-4; 9 bases match TRBD1. Germline V gene sequence: CDR1 KGHSH, CDR2 LQKENI. V shed 3 bases, J shed 0 bases, and the junction held 12 bases outside the gene matches. The CDR3 is 19 amino acids. For the CDR3, the DNA is TGTGCCAGCTCACCTTCGGGGGGACAGGGAAGTTTAGCCAAAAACATTCAGTACTTC. Protein product: CASSPSGGQGSLAKNIQYF.

This chain connects TRBV19 to TRBJ1-2, with D possibly being TRBD1 (6 bases). Germline V gives CDR1 LNHDA, CDR2 SQIVND (reference sequence). The ends were cut back, 5 bases at V and 7 bases at J, with 17 bases in the middle. The CDR3 length is 14 residues. The CDR3 nucleotides are TGTGCCAGTAGTGAACAGGGTGGGATCCTTGGCTACACCTTC. Its protein product is CASSEQGGILGYTF. The whole variable domain, remainder taken from reference TRBV19 and TRBJ1-2, is DGGITQSPKYLFRKEGQNVTLSCEQNLNHDAMYWYRQDPGQGLRLIYYSQIVNDFQKGDIAEGYSVSREKKESFPLTVTSAQKNPTAFYLCASSEQGGILGYTFGSGTRLTVV.

The chain combines TRBV18 with TRBJ2-5; D is possibly TRBD1 (6 bases). The CDR3 has 16 residues. Germline CDR1 is KGHSH and CDR2 is LQKENI. V lost 1 base to trimming and J lost 1 base, with 13 bases between them. As DNA, the CDR3 is TGTGCCAGCTCACCACTCTTAGGGGGAGTCCAAGAGACCCAGTACTTC. Translating it yields CASSPLLGGVQETQYF.

This clone was found once. V gene TRBV9 combines with J gene TRBJ1-5, with 7 positions matching TRBD1. With V trimmed by 4 bases and J by 0 bases, 10 bases remained unmatched. CDR1 and CDR2 from the germline V gene are SGDLS and YYNGEE. The CDR3 runs 17 residues. The CDR3 bases are TGTGCCAGCAGCCCCGGCGGCGGGACAGATAGCAATCAGCCCCAGCATTTT. Amino acid sequence: CASSPGGGTDSNQPQHF.

Here the CDR3 reads CASSQESRAYNGYTF. The CDR3 DNA is TGTGCCAGCAGCCAAGAATCCAGGGCGTACAACGGCTACACCTTC. The chain uses TRBV3-1 (or the pseudogene TRBV3-2) and TRBJ1-2; maybe TRBD1 (5 bases). With 0 bases removed from V and 8 bases from J, the gap between germline ends came to 16 bases. This CDR3 comprises 15 residues. Per the germline V gene, CDR1 is LGHDT and CDR2 is YNNKEL (reference sequence).

The chain is built from TRBV5-4 and TRBJ1-5; possibly TRBD1 for D (6 bases). CDR1 SGHNT and CDR2 YYREEE come from the germline V gene (reference sequence). Trimming took 5 bases from V and 6 from J, leaving 15 bases between them. CDR3 length equals 14 residues. The CDR3 is CASSRAGDGQPQHF. CDR3 nucleotides: TGTGCCAGCAGTCGGGCAGGGGACGGTCAGCCCCAGCATTTT.

This CDR3 is CASNPGQGGTGELFF. Here the CDR3 DNA reads TGTGCCAGCAATCCGGGACAGGGGGGGACCGGGGAGCTGTTTTTT. This rearrangement joins TRBV2 to TRBJ2-2; 11 nucleotides line up with TRBD1. This CDR3 contains 15 residues. Germline V gene data show CDR1 as SNHLY and CDR2 as FYNNEI. V shed 7 bases, J shed 5 bases, and the junction held 6 bases outside the gene matches.

This clone was observed a single time. This chain joins TRBV4-1 and TRBJ2-3, with D unclear. Germline CDR1 MGHRA, CDR2 YSYEKL. The CDR3 has 15 residues. Trimming took 1 base from V and 8 from J, leaving 16 bases between them. CDR3 region: CASSQAYAAAGTQYF. DNA for the CDR3: TGCGCCAGCAGCCAAGCTTACGCAGCAGCAGGTACGCAGTATTTT.

The chain carries TRBV28 and TRBJ2-7; D is possibly TRBD1 (6 bases). There are 14 residues in the CDR3. Germline CDR1 is MDHEN and CDR2 is SYDVKM. Trimming took off 2 bases at V and 3 bases at J, with 11 bases between the two ends. The CDR3 here is CASSLQGFDYEQYF. In nucleotides, the CDR3 is TGTGCCAGCAGTTTACAGGGGTTTGACTACGAGCAGTACTTC.

This chain uses TRBV6-5 with TRBJ2-1; perhaps TRBD1 as D (6 bases). The germline CDR1 and CDR2 sequences are MNHEY and SVGAGI. The CDR3 spans 15 residues. V was trimmed by 4 bases and J by 1 base, leaving 11 bases between them. CDR3 in DNA: TGTGCCAGCAGTTTATCACAGGGATCCTACAATGAGCAGTTCTTC. It specifies CASSLSQGSYNEQFF.

This chain joins TRBV28 and TRBJ1-2; 7 bases line up with TRBD1. The germline gives CDR1 MDHEN, CDR2 SYDVKM. This CDR3 region has 14 residues. The V and J ends lost 8 bases and 2 bases, in that order; junction bases with no gene match: 8. The CDR3 bases are TGTGCCAGCGCGTTGACAGGGTTGAACTATGGCTACACCTTC. It yields the protein CASALTGLNYGYTF.

The table lists this clone with a few counts. The chain couples TRBV5-6 to TRBJ1-6, with D unresolved. V gave up 7 bases and J gave up 7 bases, with 12 bases separating them. The CDR3 consists of 13 residues. Looked up from germline, CDR1 is SGHDT and CDR2 is YYEEEE. The CDR3 DNA reads as TGTGCCAGCTCGTGGGAGGAGAATTCACCCCTCCACTTT. Encoded protein: CASSWEENSPLHF.

This clone appeared once. The chain combines TRBV6-4 with TRBJ1-2; D is uncertain. This CDR3 comprises 15 residues. Trimming pared 3 bases from V and 1 base from J, leaving 12 bases between. CDR1 and CDR2 from the germline V gene are MRHNA and SNTAGT. The CDR3 region is CASSEAFTINYGYTF. CDR3 nucleotide sequence: TGTGCCAGCAGTGAAGCCTTTACGATTAACTATGGCTACACCTTC.

The gene calls are TRBV7-2 and TRBJ2-1; TRBD1 matches at 8 bases. The CDR3 has 15 amino acids. Germline assignment: CDR1 SGHTA and CDR2 FQGNSA. The V and J ends lost 5 bases and 7 bases, in that order; junction bases with no gene match: 10. CDR3 residues: CASSPGQGRINEQFF. The CDR3 DNA sequence: TGTGCCAGCAGCCCTGGACAGGGTAGGATAAATGAGCAGTTCTTC.